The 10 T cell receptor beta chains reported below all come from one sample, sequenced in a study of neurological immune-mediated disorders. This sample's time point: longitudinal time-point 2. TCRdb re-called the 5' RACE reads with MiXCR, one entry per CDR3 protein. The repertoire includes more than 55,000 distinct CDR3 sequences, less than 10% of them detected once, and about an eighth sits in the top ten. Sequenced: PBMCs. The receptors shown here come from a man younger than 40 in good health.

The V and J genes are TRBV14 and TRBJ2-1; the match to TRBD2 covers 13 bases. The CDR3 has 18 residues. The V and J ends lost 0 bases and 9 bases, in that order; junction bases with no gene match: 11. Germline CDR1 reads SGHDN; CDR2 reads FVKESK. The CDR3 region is CASSQELVTSGRAVEQFF. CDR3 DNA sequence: TGTGCCAGCAGCCAAGAGCTCGTCACTAGCGGGAGGGCCGTTGAGCAGTTCTTC.

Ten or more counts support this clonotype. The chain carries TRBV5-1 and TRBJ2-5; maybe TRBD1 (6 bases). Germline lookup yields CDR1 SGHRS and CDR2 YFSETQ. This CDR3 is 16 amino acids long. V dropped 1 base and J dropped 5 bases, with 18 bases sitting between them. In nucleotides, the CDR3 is TGCGCCAGCAGCTTGAGGCCTCCGGGGCAGGGGGAGACCCAGTACTTC. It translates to CASSLRPPGQGETQYF.

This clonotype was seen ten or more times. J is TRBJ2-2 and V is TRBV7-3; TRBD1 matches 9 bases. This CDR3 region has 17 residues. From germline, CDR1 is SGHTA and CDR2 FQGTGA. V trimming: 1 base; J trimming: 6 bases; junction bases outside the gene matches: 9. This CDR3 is CASSLKTGTGRSGELFF. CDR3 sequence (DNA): TGTGCCAGCAGCTTAAAAACCGGGACAGGGAGGTCCGGGGAGCTGTTTTTT.

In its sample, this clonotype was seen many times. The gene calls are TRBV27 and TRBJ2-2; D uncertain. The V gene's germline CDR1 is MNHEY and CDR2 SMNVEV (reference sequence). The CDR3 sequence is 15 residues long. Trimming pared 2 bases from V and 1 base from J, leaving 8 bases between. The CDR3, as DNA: TGTGCCAGCAGTTTAGGCGGAGTGAACACCGGGGAGCTGTTTTTT. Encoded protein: CASSLGGVNTGELFF.

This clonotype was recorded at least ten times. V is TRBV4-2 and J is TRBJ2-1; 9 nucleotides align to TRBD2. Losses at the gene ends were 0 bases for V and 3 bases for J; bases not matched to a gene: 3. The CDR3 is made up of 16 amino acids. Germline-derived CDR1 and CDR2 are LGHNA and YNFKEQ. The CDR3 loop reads CASSQEGLAGYNEQFF. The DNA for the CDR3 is TGTGCCAGCAGCCAAGAGGGACTAGCTGGCTACAATGAGCAGTTCTTC.

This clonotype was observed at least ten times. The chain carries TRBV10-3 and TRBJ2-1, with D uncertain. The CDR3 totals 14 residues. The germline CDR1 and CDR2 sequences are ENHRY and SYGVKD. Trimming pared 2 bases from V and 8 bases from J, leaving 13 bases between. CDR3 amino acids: CAISEPNLRYEQFF. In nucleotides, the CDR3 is TGTGCCATCAGTGAGCCAAACCTTAGGTATGAGCAGTTCTTC.

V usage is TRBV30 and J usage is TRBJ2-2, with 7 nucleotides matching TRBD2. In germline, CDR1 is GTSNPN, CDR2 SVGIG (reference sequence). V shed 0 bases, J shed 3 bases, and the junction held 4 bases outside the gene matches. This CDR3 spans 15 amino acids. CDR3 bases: TGTGCCTGGAGTGTACTAGGGAGGGACACCGGGGAGCTGTTTTTT. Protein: CAWSVLGRDTGELFF.

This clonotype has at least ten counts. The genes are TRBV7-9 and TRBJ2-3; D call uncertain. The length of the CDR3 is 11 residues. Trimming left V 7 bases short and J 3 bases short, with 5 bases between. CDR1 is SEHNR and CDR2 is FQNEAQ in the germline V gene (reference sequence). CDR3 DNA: TGTGCCAGCACCCAGACAGATACGCAGTATTTT. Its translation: CASTQTDTQYF.

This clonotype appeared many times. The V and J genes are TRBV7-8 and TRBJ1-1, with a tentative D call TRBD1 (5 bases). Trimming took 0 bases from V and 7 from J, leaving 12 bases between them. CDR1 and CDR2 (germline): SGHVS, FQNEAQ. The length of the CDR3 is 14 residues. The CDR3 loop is CASSLAFRGDEAFF. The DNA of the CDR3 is TGTGCCAGCAGCTTAGCATTTCGGGGCGATGAAGCTTTCTTT.

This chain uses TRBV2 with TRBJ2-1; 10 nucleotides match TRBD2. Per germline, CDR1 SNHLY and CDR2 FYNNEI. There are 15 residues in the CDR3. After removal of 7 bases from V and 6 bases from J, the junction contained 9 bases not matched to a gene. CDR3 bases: TGTGCCAGCAAGAGAGCGGGAGGGCCGTTCAATGAGCAGTTCTTC. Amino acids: CASKRAGGPFNEQFF.